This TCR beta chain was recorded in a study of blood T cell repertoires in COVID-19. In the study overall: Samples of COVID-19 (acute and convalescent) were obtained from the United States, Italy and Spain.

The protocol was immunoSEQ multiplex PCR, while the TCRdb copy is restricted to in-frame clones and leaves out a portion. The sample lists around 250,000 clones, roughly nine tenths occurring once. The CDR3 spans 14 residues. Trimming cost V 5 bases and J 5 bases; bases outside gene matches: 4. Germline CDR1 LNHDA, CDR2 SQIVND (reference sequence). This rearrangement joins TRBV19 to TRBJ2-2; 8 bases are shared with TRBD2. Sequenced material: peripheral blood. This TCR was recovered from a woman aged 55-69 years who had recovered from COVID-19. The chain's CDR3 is CASSLGGGTGELFF. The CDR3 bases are TGTGCCAGTAGTCTAGGCGGGGGGACCGGGGAGCTGTTTTTT. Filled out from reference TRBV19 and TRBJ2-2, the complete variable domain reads DGGITQSPKYLFRKEGQNVTLSCEQNLNHDAMYWYRQDPGQGLRLIYYSQIVNDFQKGDIAEGYSVSREKKESFPLTVTSAQKNPTAFYLCASSLGGGTGELFFGEGSRLTVL.